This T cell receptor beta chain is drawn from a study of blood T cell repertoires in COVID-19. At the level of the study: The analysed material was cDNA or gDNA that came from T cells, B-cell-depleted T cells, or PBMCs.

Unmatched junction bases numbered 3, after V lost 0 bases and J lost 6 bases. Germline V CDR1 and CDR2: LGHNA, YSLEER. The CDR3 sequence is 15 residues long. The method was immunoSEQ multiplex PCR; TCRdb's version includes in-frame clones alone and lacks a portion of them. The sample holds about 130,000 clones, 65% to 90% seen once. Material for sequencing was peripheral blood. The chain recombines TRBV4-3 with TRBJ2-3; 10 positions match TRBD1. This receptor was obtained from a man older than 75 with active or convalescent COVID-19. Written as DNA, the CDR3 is TGCGCCAGCAGCCAAGATGGGACAGGGGCCGATACGCAGTATTTT. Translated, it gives CASSQDGTGADTQYF.